These 20 T cell receptor beta chains came from one sample sequenced in a study of shared clonotypes between healthy human individuals. TCRdb keeps only in-frame clones here, not all; method: immunoSEQ multiplex PCR. This sample carries roughly 500,000 clones, more than 75% of them seen once, and the ten largest clones take around 12%. The sequenced material came from PBMCs. The receptors shown here come from a woman between 40 and 55 years old in good health. Some clones in this sample may be carry-over from other donors' samples.

On this clone: Mismatch with germline at one junction end may stem from a read error. The rearrangement links TRBV5-1 to TRBJ2-3; D gene ambiguous. Per the germline V gene, CDR1 is SGHRS and CDR2 is YFSETQ. The CDR3 covers 11 residues. The CDR3 nucleotides are TGCGCCAACAGCTTTGACGATACGCAGTATTTT. Translating gives CANSFDDTQYF. The full variable domain, its missing parts supplied by reference TRBV5-1 and TRBJ2-3, is KAGVTQTPRYLIKTRGQQVTLSCSPISGHRSVSWYQQTPGQGLQFLFEYFSETQRNKGNFPGRFSGRQFSNSRSEMNVSTLELGDSALYLCANSFDDTQYFGPGTRLTVL.

The chain is built from TRBV28 and TRBJ1-5, with 7 bases matching TRBD1. This CDR3 spans 16 amino acids. Germline loops: CDR1 MDHEN, CDR2 SYDVKM. V was pared by 2 bases and J by 6 bases, with 10 bases of the junction left unmatched. The CDR3 loop is CASSLKNRGSGQPQHF. Written as DNA, the CDR3 is TGTGCCAGCAGTTTAAAGAACAGGGGATCGGGTCAGCCCCAGCATTTT.

This clone showed up just once. The chain employs TRBV18 and TRBJ2-1; 10 positions match TRBD2. This CDR3 is built from 14 residues. The trim removed 6 bases at V and 2 bases at J, leaving 1 base unmatched. CDR1 is KGHSH, CDR2 LQKENI, per germline. The CDR3 is CASSTSGAYNEQFF. The CDR3 coding sequence is TGTGCCAGCTCCACTAGCGGGGCCTACAATGAGCAGTTCTTC.

This sequence joins TRBV11-3 and TRBJ1-1, with TRBD1 matching 7 bases. Germline V CDR1 and CDR2: SGHNT, YENEEA. The CDR3 runs to 15 residues. The ends lost 4 bases at V and 1 base at J; junction bases unmatched: 6. The CDR3 spells CASSSRTGGNTEAFF. The CDR3 DNA reads as TGTGCCAGCAGCTCCCGGACAGGAGGGAACACTGAAGCTTTCTTT.

V usage is TRBV5-4 and J usage is TRBJ2-7; 12 nucleotides line up with TRBD2. In germline, CDR1 is SGHNT, CDR2 YYREEE (reference sequence). The CDR3 length is 16 residues. With V trimmed by 0 bases and J by 5 bases, 6 bases remained unmatched. CDR3 loop: CASSLGRLAGAHEQYF. For the CDR3, the DNA is TGTGCCAGCAGCTTGGGTAGACTAGCGGGAGCCCACGAGCAGTACTTC.

V is TRBV4-3 and J is TRBJ1-1; D remains unclear. The CDR3 contains 14 residues. Looked up from germline, CDR1 is LGHNA and CDR2 is YSLEER. Trimming shortened V by 0 bases and J by 2 bases, and 7 bases separated the two germline ends. The CDR3, as DNA: TGCGCCAGCAGCCAAGACGTCAGCAACACTGAAGCTTTCTTT. This sequence encodes CASSQDVSNTEAFF.

For the CDR3, the DNA is TGTGCCAGCAGTTTATTCGCAGGGGAAGAGACCCAGTACTTC. Translation gives CASSLFAGEETQYF. The rearrangement joins TRBV27 to TRBJ2-5; D is perhaps TRBD1 (6 bases). Germline V gene sequence: CDR1 MNHEY, CDR2 SMNVEV (reference sequence). Trimming shortened V by 1 base and J by 3 bases, and 9 bases separated the two germline ends. CDR3 length: 14 amino acids.

V is TRBV7-3 and J is TRBJ2-1; 10 bases are shared with TRBD1. CDR1 and CDR2 (germline): SGHTA, FQGTGA. The CDR3 covers 15 residues. Trimming cost V 5 bases and J 3 bases; bases outside gene matches: 4. The CDR3 protein is CASSLGQGIYNEQFF. The CDR3 DNA follows: TGTGCCAGCAGCCTGGGACAGGGGATCTACAATGAGCAGTTCTTC.

CDR3 amino acids: CASSRDRGSEQYF. The CDR3 region has the DNA TGTGCCAGCAGCAGGGACAGGGGCTCCGAGCAGTACTTC. The chain couples TRBV7-2 to TRBJ2-7; the match to TRBD1 covers 10 bases. CDR1 and CDR2 (germline): SGHTA, FQGNSA. The CDR3 has 13 amino acids. J gave up 6 bases and V 5 bases, and 4 bases lay outside the gene matches.

The CDR3 protein is CASGLRGGTEAFF. The CDR3, as DNA: TGTGCCAGCGGACTCAGGGGGGGCACTGAAGCTTTCTTT. The chain links TRBV6-5 to TRBJ1-1, with TRBD1 matching over 7 bases. Germline loops: CDR1 MNHEY, CDR2 SVGAGI. This CDR3 spans 13 amino acids. Trimming took 8 bases from V and 4 from J; bases not matched to a gene: 7.

In regard to this clone: Compared with germline, one end of the junction differs, possibly owing to a read error. V usage is TRBV7-8 and J usage is TRBJ2-7; 8 bases match TRBD2. The length of the CDR3 is 13 residues. Germline CDR1 SGHVS, CDR2 FQNEAQ. The CDR3 region has the DNA TGTGCCAGCGGCTTAGCGGGATCCTACGAGCAGTACTTC. Its translation is CASGLAGSYEQYF.

The chain combines TRBV7-4 with TRBJ1-1, with unresolved D. From germline, CDR1 is SGHVT and CDR2 SQSDAQ. Trimming cost V 2 bases and J 3 bases, with 10 bases left between them. The CDR3 is 14 amino acids. CDR3 nucleotides: TGTGCCAGCAGCTTAATAGCCGGTGACACTGAAGCTTTCTTT. It specifies CASSLIAGDTEAFF.

For this clone: Being one base from a much bigger clone, this may be a read error. This CDR3 is CAWRRMDGYEQYF. The CDR3 DNA sequence: TGTGCCTGGAGGCGAATGGACGGCTACGAGCAGTACTTC. The chain is built from TRBV30 and TRBJ2-5; D call uncertain. The tail of the sequence fits TRBJ2-7 better, so the J call may be wrong. There are 13 residues in the CDR3. CDR1 is GTSNPN, CDR2 SVGIG, per germline (reference sequence).

The chain couples TRBV9 to TRBJ2-1, with 7 positions matching TRBD1. After removal of 3 bases from V and 4 bases from J, the junction contained 7 bases not matched to a gene. The germline CDR1 and CDR2 sequences are SGDLS and YYNGEE. The CDR3 is made up of 15 amino acids. CDR3: CASSEQGQTYNEQFF. The CDR3 DNA reads as TGTGCCAGCAGCGAACAGGGGCAGACATACAATGAGCAGTTCTTC.

J is TRBJ1-5 and V is TRBV28, with a tentative D call TRBD1 (5 bases). Germline CDR1 reads MDHEN; CDR2 reads SYDVKM. This CDR3 has 14 amino acids. V was cut by 2 bases and J by 3 bases, with 8 bases left in between. CDR3 protein: CASSLQGTNQPQHF. The CDR3 DNA follows: TGTGCCAGCAGTTTACAGGGAACCAATCAGCCCCAGCATTTT.

This clone was seen a handful of times. V and J are TRBV7-9 and TRBJ2-7; D is ambiguous. Trimming removed 1 base from V and 3 bases from J, with 7 bases in between. The CDR3 totals 13 residues. The V gene's germline CDR1 is SEHNR and CDR2 FQNEAQ (reference sequence). CDR3 protein: CASSLGDGYEQYF. DNA for the CDR3: TGTGCCAGCAGCTTAGGTGATGGCTACGAGCAGTACTTC.

This clone was detected once. The chain joins TRBV20-1 to TRBJ1-1; D unresolved. Trimming pared 2 bases from V and 10 bases from J, leaving 11 bases between. CDR1 is DFQATT and CDR2 is SNEGSKA in the germline V gene (reference sequence). This CDR3 region has 11 residues. The DNA for the CDR3 is TGCAGTGCTAGACGCGGGCGGGTAGCTTTCTTT. This codes for CSARRGRVAFF.

This clone was seen at least ten times. This chain links TRBV5-4 with TRBJ2-7; 7 nucleotides line up with TRBD2. Losses at the gene ends were 3 bases for V and 0 bases for J; bases not matched to a gene: 6. This CDR3 region has 15 residues. CDR1 SGHNT and CDR2 YYREEE come from the germline V gene (reference sequence). CDR3 DNA: TGTGCCAGCAGCTCCCCGGGACTATCCTCCTACGAGCAGTACTTC. Translated: CASSSPGLSSYEQYF.

The genes are TRBV5-1 and TRBJ2-3, with a tentative D call TRBD2 (5 bases). The germline V gene encodes CDR1 SGHRS and CDR2 YFSETQ. There are 13 residues in the CDR3. V dropped 7 bases and J dropped 0 bases, with 9 bases sitting between them. CDR3 protein: CASASGSTDTQYF. CDR3 bases: TGCGCCAGCGCCAGCGGCAGCACAGATACGCAGTATTTT. Complete variable domain (other parts from reference TRBV5-1 and TRBJ2-3): KAGVTQTPRYLIKTRGQQVTLSCSPISGHRSVSWYQQTPGQGLQFLFEYFSETQRNKGNFPGRFSGRQFSNSRSEMNVSTLELGDSALYLCASASGSTDTQYFGPGTRLTVL.

V is TRBV28 and J is TRBJ2-1; 14 bases map to TRBD2. V lost 6 bases to trimming and J lost 9 bases; unmatched junction nucleotides: 10. The CDR3 covers 16 residues. Germline V gene lookup returns CDR1 MDHEN and CDR2 SYDVKM. CDR3 residues: CASRRPGTSGSVEQFF. The CDR3 DNA is TGTGCCAGCAGACGCCCCGGGACTAGCGGGAGCGTTGAGCAGTTCTTC.